This TCR beta chain was identified during a study of T cell responses to AZD1222 COVID-19 vaccine (dated by TCRdb to the early 2020s). For the study in its entirety: TCR sequencing covered 230 or so trial participants: 207 given two doses of AZD1222 and about 26 given two doses of MenACWY control vaccine. Trial participants were enrolled by age into 18-55, 56-69 and 70-plus year subgroups, with approximately 150, 28 and 58 TCR-sequenced participants respectively. On the study overall, not on this receptor specifically: Participants were mostly white British and included more females than males, and it was suggested by the authors that clonal diversity may have been underestimated. After two AZD1222 doses, spike-specific TCR breadth and depth were significantly higher than at day 0 and than in MenACWY recipients. The 56-69-year group was small, and its depth increase did not reach significance, likely because of low power. Only five to seven AZD1222 recipients were SARS-CoV-2 seropositive at baseline, limiting conclusions about previously exposed vaccinees. The whole spike protein was spanned by vaccine-associated CD4 TCRs, and dominant responses were seen in regions 160-218 and 743-854. Because no day 14 peak-response samples were available, the repertoires could be characterized only after the peak T cell response. Reportedly, close to half of the unique spike-specific TCRs recognized epitopes lying outside the regions that are mutated in the B.1.351 and B.1.1.7 variants.

About this clone itself: This receptor's antigen is unknown. No much larger clone is present one base from it, and per-base qualities are unavailable.

The CDR3 regions of human TCRbeta chains were analyzed by immunosequencing. Turning to the authors' computational methods: TCRs in the repertoires were matched against a reference library of SARS-CoV-2-specific TCRs that had been generated with the MIRA antigen-specificity platform. Breadth was defined as the fraction of unique TCRs that were SARS-CoV-2-associated, and depth was defined as the fraction of total T cells that were SARS-CoV-2-associated. Using the MIRA data, each spike-specific TCR was mapped to the spike region that the TCR reacts to and placed in a CD4 or CD8 class. Log10-transformed breadth and depth values were compared by one-way ANOVA with Sidak's multiple comparisons tests. Sourced from immuneACCESS, this table was stored by TCRdb with only in-frame sequences that have V and J called. A share of the clones is absent; for the studies checked, an unresolved V gene accounts for under half, and the remainder has no known explanation. V and J calls plus clone size are reproduced from that table; the DNA served to infer D and trimming. This sample lists approximately 140,000 clones; 80% to 95% were detected once. Together, the top ten hold 3% to 3.5% of the sample.

The label giving this sample's time point can be read as: about 28 days (+/-7) after the second vaccine dose. Because spike-specific TCR depth and breadth did not differ between the two schedules, AZD1222 recipients who got a second dose at roughly 4 weeks were pooled with those who got a second dose at roughly 12 weeks. The vaccinee samples were drawn from two UK trials, COV001 and COV002, one of which was a single-blind randomized controlled phase 2/3 trial testing AZD1222 (ChAdOx1 nCoV-19) in healthy adults. For TCRbeta chain sequencing, PBMC samples were collected from trial participants at day 0 and at day 28 after the second dose. The TCR sequence derives from an adult who received the AZD1222 COVID-19 vaccine. The sequenced sample was peripheral blood, obtained 28 days after the second AZD1222 dose.

The CDR3 is CASSFGGGSYNEQFF. The nucleotides are TGTGCCAGCAGCTTTGGCGGGGGTTCCTACAATGAGCAGTTCTTC. The sequence links TRBV7-2 to TRBJ2-1, with 7 bases matching TRBD2. From V the trimming removes 3 bases and from J it removes 1 base, while the gene matches leave 3 bases of the junction unaccounted for. The CDR3 holds 15 amino acids from the cysteine to the phenylalanine. Of all the DNA, just the CDR3 is kept, 45 bases in frame from base 1. Looking up the germline V gene yields CDR1 SGHTA and CDR2 FQGNSA.